The sequence of this TCR beta chain was determined in a study of blood T cell repertoires in COVID-19. V shed 2 bases and J shed 1 base, with 17 bases lying between them. The CDR3 runs to 17 residues. CDR1 is SGHDT and CDR2 is YYEEEE in the germline V gene. The authors' processing: Amplification of reference gene primers was used by the study to estimate nucleated cell counts. Sequencing used immunoSEQ multiplex PCR; TCRdb keeps in-frame clones, though not all of them. The V and J calls and the clone size are those of that table, but D and trimming were determined from the DNA. Of about 210,000 clones listed, about 83% are singletons.

This TCR came from a woman in her fifties or sixties with acute or convalescent COVID-19. Sequencing was carried out using peripheral blood. The J gene is TRBJ2-3, the V gene TRBV5-6; D unresolved. The CDR3 protein is CASSFSIGPTRTDTQYF. DNA of the CDR3: TGTGCCAGCAGCTTCTCGATTGGTCCCACTCGCACAGATACGCAGTATTTT.